The clone carrying this T cell receptor (beta chain) is a singleton in its sample. Antigen specificity is unknown. The data derive from a study of T cells in localized non-small cell lung cancer. V was cut by 3 bases and J by 5 bases, with 10 bases left in between. Per germline, CDR1 LNHDA and CDR2 SQIVND (reference sequence). CDR3 length equals 13 residues. Some clones are missing from TCRdb's copy, which holds only in-frame ones; the method was immunoSEQ multiplex PCR. Of roughly 10,000 clones listed, around 90% were seen once; the top ten hold 6.5% to 7.5%. General observations from the study: Elevated circulating T cell density in blood was associated with longer overall survival. Appearance in adjacent lung was seen for a median approximately 59 of the top 100 tumor clones. The greatest T cell clonality was found in uninvolved adjacent lung (higher than in tumor). Since sequencing was restricted to only one region of the tumor, intratumor heterogeneity remains a possibility.

The source of this sequence is a woman between 35 and 70 years old with stage I squamous cell lung carcinoma. The sample consisted of peripheral blood, taken before any cancer treatment. The chain joins TRBV19 to TRBJ2-5; the D gene could be TRBD1 or TRBD2 (5 bases each). CDR3 protein: CASSMGVRETQYF. In DNA, the CDR3 is TGTGCCAGTAGTATGGGGGTTCGGGAGACCCAGTACTTC.